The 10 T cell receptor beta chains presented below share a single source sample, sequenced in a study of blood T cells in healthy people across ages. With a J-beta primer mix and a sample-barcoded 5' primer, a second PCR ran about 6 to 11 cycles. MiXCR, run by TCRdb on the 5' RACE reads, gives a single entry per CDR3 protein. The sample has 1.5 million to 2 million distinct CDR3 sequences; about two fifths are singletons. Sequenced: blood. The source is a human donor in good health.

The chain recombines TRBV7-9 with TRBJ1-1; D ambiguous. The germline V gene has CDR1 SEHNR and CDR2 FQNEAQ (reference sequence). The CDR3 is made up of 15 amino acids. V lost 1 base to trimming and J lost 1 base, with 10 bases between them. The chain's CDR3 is CASSLGAAANTEAFF. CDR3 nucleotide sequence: TGTGCCAGCAGCTTAGGGGCAGCGGCGAACACTGAAGCTTTCTTT.

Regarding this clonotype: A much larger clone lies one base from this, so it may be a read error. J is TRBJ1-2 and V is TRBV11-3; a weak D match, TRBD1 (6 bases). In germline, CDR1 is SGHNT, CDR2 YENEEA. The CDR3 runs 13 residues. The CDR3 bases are TGTGCCGGCAGCTTGGGGGGCCACTATGGCTACACCTTC. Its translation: CAGSLGGHYGYTF.

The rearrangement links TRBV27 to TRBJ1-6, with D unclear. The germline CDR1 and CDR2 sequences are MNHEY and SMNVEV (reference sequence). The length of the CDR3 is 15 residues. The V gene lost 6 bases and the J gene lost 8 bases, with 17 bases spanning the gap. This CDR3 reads CASSLQWQAYSPLHF. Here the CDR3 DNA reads TGTGCCAGCAGCCTACAGTGGCAGGCGTATTCACCCCTCCACTTT.

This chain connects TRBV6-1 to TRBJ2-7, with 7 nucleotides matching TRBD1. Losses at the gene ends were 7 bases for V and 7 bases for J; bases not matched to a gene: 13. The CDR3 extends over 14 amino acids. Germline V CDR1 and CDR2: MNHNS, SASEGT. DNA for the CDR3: TGTGCCAGCACTGGGACAGTGGGGGTGTTGGAGCAGTACTTC. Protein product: CASTGTVGVLEQYF.

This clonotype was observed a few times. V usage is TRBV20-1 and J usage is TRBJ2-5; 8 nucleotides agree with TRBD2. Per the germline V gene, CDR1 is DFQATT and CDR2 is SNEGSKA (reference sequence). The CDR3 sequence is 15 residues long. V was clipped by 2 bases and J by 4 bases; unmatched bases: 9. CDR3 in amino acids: CSARPPGGGRETQYF. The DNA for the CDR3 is TGCAGTGCTAGACCCCCGGGCGGGGGGAGAGAGACCCAGTACTTC.

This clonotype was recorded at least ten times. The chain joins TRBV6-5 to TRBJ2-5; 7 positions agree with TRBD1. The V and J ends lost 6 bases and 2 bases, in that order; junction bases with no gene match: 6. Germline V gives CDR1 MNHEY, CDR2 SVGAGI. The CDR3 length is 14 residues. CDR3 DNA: TGTGCCAGCAGCCTACAGGGGTGGCAAGAGACCCAGTACTTC. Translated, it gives CASSLQGWQETQYF.

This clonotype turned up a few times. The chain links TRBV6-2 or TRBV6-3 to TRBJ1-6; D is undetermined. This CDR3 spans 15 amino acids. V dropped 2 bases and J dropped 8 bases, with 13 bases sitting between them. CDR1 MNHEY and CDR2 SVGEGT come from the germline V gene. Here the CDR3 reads CASSYARTLDSPLHF. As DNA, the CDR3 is TGTGCCAGCAGTTACGCCAGGACCCTAGATTCACCCCTCCACTTT.

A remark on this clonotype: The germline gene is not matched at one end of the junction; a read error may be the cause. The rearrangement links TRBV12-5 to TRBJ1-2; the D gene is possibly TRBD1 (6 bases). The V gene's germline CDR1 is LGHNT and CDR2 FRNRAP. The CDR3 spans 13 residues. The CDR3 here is CASGLVQGHGCTF. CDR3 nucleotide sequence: TGTGCTAGTGGTTTGGTACAGGGACATGGCTGCACCTTC.

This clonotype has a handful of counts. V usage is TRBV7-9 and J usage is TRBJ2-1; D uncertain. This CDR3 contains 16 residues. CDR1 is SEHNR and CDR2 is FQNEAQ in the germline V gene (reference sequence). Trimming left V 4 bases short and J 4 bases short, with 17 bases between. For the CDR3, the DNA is TGTGCCAGCAGCTCATTGGGCCTAGATCCATACAATGAGCAGTTCTTC. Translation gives CASSSLGLDPYNEQFF.

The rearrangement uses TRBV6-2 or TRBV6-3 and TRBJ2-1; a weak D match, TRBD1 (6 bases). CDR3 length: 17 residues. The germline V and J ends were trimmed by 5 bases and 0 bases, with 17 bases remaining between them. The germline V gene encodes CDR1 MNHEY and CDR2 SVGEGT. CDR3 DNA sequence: TGTGCCAGCAGTCCCCACGGGACACCCGGCTCCTACAATGAGCAGTTCTTC. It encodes CASSPHGTPGSYNEQFF.